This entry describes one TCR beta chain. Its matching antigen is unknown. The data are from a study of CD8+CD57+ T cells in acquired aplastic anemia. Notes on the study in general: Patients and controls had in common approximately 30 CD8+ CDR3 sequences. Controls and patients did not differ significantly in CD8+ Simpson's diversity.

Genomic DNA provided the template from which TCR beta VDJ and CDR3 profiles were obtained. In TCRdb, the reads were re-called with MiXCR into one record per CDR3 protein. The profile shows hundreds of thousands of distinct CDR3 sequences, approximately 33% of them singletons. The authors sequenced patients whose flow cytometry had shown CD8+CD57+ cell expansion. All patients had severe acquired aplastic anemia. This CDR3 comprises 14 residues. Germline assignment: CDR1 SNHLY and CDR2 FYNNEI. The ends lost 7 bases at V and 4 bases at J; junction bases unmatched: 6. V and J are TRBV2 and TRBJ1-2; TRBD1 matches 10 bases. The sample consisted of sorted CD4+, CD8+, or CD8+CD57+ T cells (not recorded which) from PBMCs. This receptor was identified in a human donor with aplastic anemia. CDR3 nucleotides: TGTGCCAGCAAAGACAGGGGGCTTGGCTATGGCTACACCTTC. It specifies CASKDRGLGYGYTF.